This TCR beta chain was sequenced during a study of T and B cells in COVID-19 patients. On the study more broadly: Blood was sampled from COVID-19 patients who were either actively infected or recovered. The recovered patients had mostly mild to moderate COVID-19 with outpatient management.

General study findings and limits: Exclusive to the recovered cohort were thousands of TCR clusters, around 31 of them with low generation probability.

TRB rearrangements were amplified by multiplex PCR with BIOMED2 TRB-A/B primers. TCRdb called the multiplex PCR reads again in MiXCR, with one record for every CDR3 protein. The sample records thousands of distinct CDR3 sequences, about a third being singletons. TRB was amplified from approximately 250-480 ng of blood genomic DNA. Comment on this clonotype: What it binds is not known.

This clonotype was sampled from a human donor with active COVID-19. Source material: blood.

The CDR3 DNA reads as TGTGCCAGCTCCCAGGGGGGCCAAGAGACCCAGTACTTC. This gives the protein CASSQGGQETQYF. The V gene is TRBV18, the J gene TRBJ2-5; tentative D call: TRBD1 (7 bases). Trimming removed 6 bases at V and 1 base at J, with 9 bases between. From germline, CDR1 is KGHSH and CDR2 LQKENI. This CDR3 region has 13 residues.